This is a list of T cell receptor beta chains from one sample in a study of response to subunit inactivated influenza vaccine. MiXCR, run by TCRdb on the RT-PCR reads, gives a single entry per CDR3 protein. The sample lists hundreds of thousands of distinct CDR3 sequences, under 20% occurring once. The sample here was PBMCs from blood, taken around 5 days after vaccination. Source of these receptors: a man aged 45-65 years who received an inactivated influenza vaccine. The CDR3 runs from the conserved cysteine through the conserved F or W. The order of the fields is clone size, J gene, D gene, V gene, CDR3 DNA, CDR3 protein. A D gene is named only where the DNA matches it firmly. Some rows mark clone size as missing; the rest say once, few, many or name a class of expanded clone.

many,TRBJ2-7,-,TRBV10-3,TGTGCCATCAGCCGAGGGAGCGAGCAGTACTTC,CAISRGSEQYF
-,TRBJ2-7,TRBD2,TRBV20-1,TGCAGTGCTAGACCTAGCGGGGGGTACGGCTCCTACGAGCAGTACTTC,CSARPSGGYGSYEQYF
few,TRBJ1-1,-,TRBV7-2,TGTGCCAGCAGCTTAGCGGGGGTAAAGATAGGTGAAGCTTTCTTT,CASSLAGVKIGEAFF
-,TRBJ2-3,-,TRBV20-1,TGCAGTGCTAGAGTTGGCGGGGCGACAGATACGCAGTATTTT,CSARVGGATDTQYF
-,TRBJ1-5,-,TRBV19,TGTGCCAGTAGTTTCGGACCGGGCAGGGCCAATCAGCCCCAGCATTTT,CASSFGPGRANQPQHF
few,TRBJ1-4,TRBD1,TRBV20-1,TGCAGTGCTAAGGGGACAGGGGATCATTCTAATGAAAAACTGTTTTTT,CSAKGTGDHSNEKLFF
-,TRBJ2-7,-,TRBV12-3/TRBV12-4,TGTGCCAGCACCTCAGGGCCCTACGAGCAGTACTTC,CASTSGPYEQYF
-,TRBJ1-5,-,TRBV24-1,TGTGCCACCAGTGATGTAAGCAATCAGCCCCAGCATTTT,CATSDVSNQPQHF
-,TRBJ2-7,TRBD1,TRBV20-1,TGCAGTGCTAGAGATGTAGGGGGCCTAACTATCTACGAGCAGTACTTC,CSARDVGGLTIYEQYF
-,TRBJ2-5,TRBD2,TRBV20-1,TGCAGTGCTAGAGATGAGTGGGCGGGGGATGAGACCCAGTACTTC,CSARDEWAGDETQYF
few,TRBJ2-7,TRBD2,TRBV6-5,TGTGCCAGCAGATATGCGGGGACTAGCGGTGAGCAGTACTTC,CASRYAGTSGEQYF
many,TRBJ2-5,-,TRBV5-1,TGTGCCAGCAGCTTGGGGGGAAGACAAGAGACCCAGTACTTC,CASSLGGRQETQYF
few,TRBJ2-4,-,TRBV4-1,TGCGCCAGCAGCCAAGAGGGGTTATCCAAAAACATTCAGTACTTC,CASSQEGLSKNIQYF
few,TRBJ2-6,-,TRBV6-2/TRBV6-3,TGTGCCAGCAGTTACTCCCAGTATGGGGGCGGTTATACTGGGGCCAACGTCCTGACTTTC,CASSYSQYGGGYTGANVLTF
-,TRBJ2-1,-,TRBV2,TGTGCCAGCAGTGATGTGTTGATAAGCTCCTACAATGAGCAGTTCTTC,CASSDVLISSYNEQFF
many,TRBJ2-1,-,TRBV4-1,TGCGCCAGCAGCCAAGATCTCCTAGGGTTAGTTCTGAATGAGCAGTTCTTC,CASSQDLLGLVLNEQFF
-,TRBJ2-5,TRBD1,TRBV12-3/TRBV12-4,TGTGCCAGCAGCGATGACAGGGGGCATAAGACCCAGTACTTC,CASSDDRGHKTQYF
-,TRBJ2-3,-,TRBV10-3,TGTGCCATCACGGGTACTCTCGCGAGCACAGATACGCAGTATTTT,CAITGTLASTDTQYF
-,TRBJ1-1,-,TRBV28,TGTGCCAGCAGTTTACGGGGCGCTGAAGCTTTCTTT,CASSLRGAEAFF
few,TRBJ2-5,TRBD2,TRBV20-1,TGCAGTGCTAGGCCTACTAGCGGGAGACGCCAAGAGACCCAGTACTTC,CSARPTSGRRQETQYF
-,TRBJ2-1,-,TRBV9,TGTGCCAGCAGCGGGGGTCTTTTAAGTGGGAATGAGCAGTTCTTC,CASSGGLLSGNEQFF
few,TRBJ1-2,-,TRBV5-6,TGTGCCAGCGTAAGATCTTCTAACTATGGCTACACCTTC,CASVRSSNYGYTF
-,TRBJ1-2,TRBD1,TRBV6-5,TGTGCCAGCAGTTACTCCGCTACAGGGGTCTATGGCTACACCTTC,CASSYSATGVYGYTF
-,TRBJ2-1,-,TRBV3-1,TGTGCCAGCAGCCAAAGGCCCCGAGGGCATGAGCAGTTCTTC,CASSQRPRGHEQFF
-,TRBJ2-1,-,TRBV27,TGTGCCAGCAGTTTATTCGGGATGGGGGCCACCTACAATGAGCAGTTCTTC,CASSLFGMGATYNEQFF
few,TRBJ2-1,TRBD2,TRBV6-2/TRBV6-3,TGTGCCAGCAGTGGACTAGCGGGACATACTTACAATGAGCAGTTCTTC,CASSGLAGHTYNEQFF
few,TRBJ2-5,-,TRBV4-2,TGTGCCAGCAGCCTATCAAGGGGGGCGGGCCAAGAGACCCAGTACTTC,CASSLSRGAGQETQYF
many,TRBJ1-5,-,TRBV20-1,TGCAGTGCCACGACACCTAATCAGCCCCAGCATTTT,CSATTPNQPQHF
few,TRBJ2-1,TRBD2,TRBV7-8,TGTGCCAGCAGCAAGCAGGGACTAGCAGAAAACAATGAGCAGTTCTTC,CASSKQGLAENNEQFF
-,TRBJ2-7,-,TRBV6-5,TGTGCCAGCAGGTCCCACTCCTACGAGCAGTACTTC,CASRSHSYEQYF
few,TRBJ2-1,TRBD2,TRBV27,TGTGCCAGCAGTCCAACCGGGACTAGCGGCTTTACCCAGCAGTTCTTC,CASSPTGTSGFTQQFF
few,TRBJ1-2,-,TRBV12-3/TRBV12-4,TGTGCCAGCAGTTTATCTGGCAGGGTTCAAGGCTACACCTTC,CASSLSGRVQGYTF
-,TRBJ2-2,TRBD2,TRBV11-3,TGTGCCAGCAGCTTAGCGACTAGCGGGAGCACCGGGGAGCTGTTTTTT,CASSLATSGSTGELFF
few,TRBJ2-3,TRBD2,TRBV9,TGTGCCAGCACCCCGAGGGAGGGCGGGCCCAGCACAGATACGCAGTATTTT,CASTPREGGPSTDTQYF
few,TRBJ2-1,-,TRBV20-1,TGCAGTGCTGACTCAGGTGATGAGCAGTTCTTC,CSADSGDEQFF
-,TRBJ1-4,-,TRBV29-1,TGCAGCGGGGGGGACCCGGGTAATAATGAAAAACTGTTTTTT,CSGGDPGNNEKLFF
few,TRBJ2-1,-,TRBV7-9,TGTGCCAGCAGACGAGGTGGAGGCGAGCAGTTCTTC,CASRRGGGEQFF